This TCR beta chain was captured by sequencing in a study of blood T cells in healthy people across ages. Study-level points and caveats: Age brought a roughly linear fall in TCR beta diversity measured per million T cells.

CDR1 MNHEY and CDR2 SVGEGT come from the germline V gene. The J segment lost 0 bases and the V segment lost 0 bases, leaving 4 bases of the junction unmatched. The CDR3 has 18 amino acids. Note on this clonotype: Its target is not known.

Combining a sample-barcoded 5' primer with a J-beta primer mix, a second PCR ran for roughly 7 to 12 cycles. TCRdb itself ran the 5' RACE reads through MiXCR, one entry per CDR3 protein. Of some 800,000 distinct CDR3 sequences in the sample, 25% are singletons; the top ten hold roughly 3.8%. PBMCs, at least 6 million per sample, were isolated. The same data also went into a second study, on T cells of mothers and their children. That work states: Sample barcodes plus 2-4 random nucleotides came from the M1S primer. There were no persistent microchimeric T cell clones detected.

This sequence was found in a boy under 18 in good health. The V call is TRBV6-2 or TRBV6-3, the J call TRBJ2-6; 8 bases map to TRBD1. Sequenced material: blood. CDR3 protein: CASSYSPDRGSGANVLTF. The CDR3 bases are TGTGCCAGCAGTTACTCGCCAGACAGGGGCTCTGGGGCCAACGTCCTGACTTTC.